These 14 T cell receptor beta chains were all obtained from the same sample, sequenced in a study of beta chain features in type 1 diabetes. Expressed TCRB transcripts were sequenced after all isolated RNA was converted to cDNA. Generated by immunoSEQ multiplex PCR, the TCRdb table keeps only in-frame clones and is missing some. This sample has hundreds of thousands of clones, with 15% found just once. What was sequenced was naive CD4+ T cells from blood. All receptors come from a man between 18 and 35 years old in good health.

The chain recombines TRBV30 with TRBJ2-2; 11 bases line up with TRBD1. The CDR3 spans 15 residues. With V trimmed by 4 bases and J by 6 bases, 7 bases remained unmatched. From germline, CDR1 is GTSNPN and CDR2 SVGIG (reference sequence). The chain's CDR3 is CAWTGQGAFAGELFF. CDR3 DNA sequence: TGTGCCTGGACAGGACAGGGGGCCTTCGCCGGGGAGCTGTTTTTT.

The chain is built from TRBV11-2 and TRBJ1-1; 7 bases are shared with TRBD1. The germline V gene has CDR1 SGHAT and CDR2 FQNNGV. Germline trimming cut 2 bases from V and 6 bases from J; bases unmatched to any gene: 9. This CDR3 has 15 amino acids. This CDR3 is CASSLRTGPSSEAFF. The CDR3, as DNA: TGTGCCAGCAGCTTACGGACAGGACCGTCCTCTGAAGCTTTCTTT. Combining the CDR3 with reference TRBV11-2 and TRBJ1-1 gives the whole variable domain EAGVAQSPRYKIIEKRQSVAFWCNPISGHATLYWYQQILGQGPKLLIQFQNNGVVDDSQLPKDRFSAERLKGVDSTLKIQPAKLEDSAVYLCASSLRTGPSSEAFFGQGTRLTVV.

Details on this clone: An end of the junction does not agree with germline; a read error may underlie this. The chain combines TRBV18 with TRBJ1-1, with D unclear. Germline V gives CDR1 KGHSH, CDR2 LQKENI. CDR3 length: 16 residues. The CDR3 sequence: CASSPLGHGGNAEAFF. In DNA, the CDR3 is TGTGCCAGCTCACCTCTAGGGCACGGAGGGAACGCTGAAGCTTTCTTT.

This clone appeared a few times. The genes are TRBV5-1 and TRBJ1-4; 8 positions match TRBD1. J gave up 0 bases and V 4 bases, and 5 bases lay outside the gene matches. The germline CDR1 and CDR2 sequences are SGHRS and YFSETQ. This CDR3 has 16 amino acids. For the CDR3, the DNA is TGCGCCAGCAGCCCGACAGGGGTGGCAACTAATGAAAAACTGTTTTTT. Protein: CASSPTGVATNEKLFF.

The sample holds a few counts of this clone. In nucleotides, the CDR3 is TGTGCCAGCAGCCAAGATCCGCTAGCGGCGGGGACCGGGGAGCTGTTTTTT. It yields the protein CASSQDPLAAGTGELFF. V usage is TRBV4-2 and J usage is TRBJ2-2; 7 bases line up with TRBD2. Losses at the gene ends were 0 bases for V and 5 bases for J; bases not matched to a gene: 9. Germline V CDR1 and CDR2: LGHNA, YNFKEQ. The CDR3 is made up of 17 amino acids.

This clone was counted a few times. Here the CDR3 DNA reads TGCGCCAGCAGCCAAGCGCACAGGAATAATTCACCCCTCCACTTT. Translation: CASSQAHRNNSPLHF. The chain carries TRBV4-3 and TRBJ1-6, with D tentatively TRBD1 (5 bases). This CDR3 spans 15 amino acids. Germline CDR1 LGHNA, CDR2 YSLEER. V was shortened by 1 base and J by 5 bases, with 9 bases between the two germline ends.

This chain links TRBV11-2 with TRBJ2-5; a possible D gene is TRBD1 (5 bases). Between the trimmed V and J ends, which lost 4 bases and 1 base, there was a span of 13 bases. CDR3 size: 15 residues. The germline V gene encodes CDR1 SGHAT and CDR2 FQNNGV. The CDR3 nucleotides are TGTGCCAGCAGCTCTCAAAGGGGCACCCAAGAGACCCAGTACTTC. This encodes CASSSQRGTQETQYF.

J is TRBJ2-2 and V is TRBV29-1; D not resolved. The CDR3 consists of 13 residues. CDR1 SQVTM and CDR2 ANQGSEA come from the germline V gene. Trimming removed 3 bases at V and 2 bases at J, with 7 bases between. CDR3 protein: CSVEAVNTGELFF. The CDR3 region has the DNA TGCAGCGTTGAGGCCGTTAACACCGGGGAGCTGTTTTTT.

The chain couples TRBV18 to TRBJ2-7, with TRBD1 matching 9 bases. The V gene end was trimmed by 4 bases and the J gene end by 2 bases; junction bases not matched to a gene: 9. Per the germline V gene, CDR1 is KGHSH and CDR2 is LQKENI. This CDR3 region has 16 residues. This CDR3 is CASSQSGTGLPYEQYF. The CDR3, as DNA: TGTGCCAGCTCACAGTCCGGGACAGGGCTCCCCTACGAGCAGTACTTC.

This clone was counted a few times. V is TRBV5-4 and J is TRBJ2-1, with TRBD1 matching 10 bases. The CDR3 loop spans 16 amino acids. Germline CDR1 and CDR2: SGHNT and YYREEE (reference sequence). With V trimmed by 4 bases and J by 5 bases, 9 bases remained unmatched. Written as DNA, the CDR3 is TGTGCCAGCAGCCGACCGGGACAGGGGAGAGACAATGAGCAGTTCTTC. Its translation is CASSRPGQGRDNEQFF.

This clone occurred a few times. The rearrangement uses TRBV7-2 and TRBJ2-3; 7 bases match TRBD2. The CDR3 has 13 amino acids. Trimming cost V 4 bases and J 10 bases; bases outside gene matches: 8. CDR1 is SGHTA, CDR2 FQGNSA, per germline. CDR3 in amino acids: CASSSGGGRSQYF. The CDR3 DNA reads TGTGCCAGCAGCTCGGGAGGTGGTCGTTCGCAGTATTTT.

The CDR3 loop is CASSLGTIQETQYF. CDR3 DNA: TGTGCCAGCTCACTCGGGACTATACAAGAGACCCAGTACTTC. The chain combines TRBV18 with TRBJ2-5, with 7 bases identical to TRBD2. From germline, CDR1 is KGHSH and CDR2 LQKENI. The V gene end was trimmed by 4 bases and the J gene end by 2 bases; junction bases not matched to a gene: 4. The CDR3 loop spans 14 amino acids.

In its sample, this clone was seen a few times. The V gene is TRBV5-1, the J gene TRBJ2-1, with 8 nucleotides matching TRBD1. The CDR3 has 15 amino acids. V shed 3 bases, J shed 0 bases, and the junction held 2 bases outside the gene matches. Germline CDR1 is SGHRS and CDR2 is YFSETQ. The CDR3 spells CASSSTGGSYNEQFF. DNA of the CDR3: TGCGCCAGCAGCTCCACAGGGGGCTCCTACAATGAGCAGTTCTTC.

This clone showed up just a few times. The chain uses TRBV7-2 and TRBJ1-5; 7 bases line up with TRBD1. The CDR3 spans 13 residues. Germline CDR1 is SGHTA and CDR2 is FQGNSA. The V gene end was trimmed by 5 bases and the J gene end by 7 bases; junction bases not matched to a gene: 5. This CDR3 is CASSVTQGQPQHF. CDR3 bases: TGTGCCAGCAGCGTTACACAGGGGCAGCCCCAGCATTTT. Filled out from reference TRBV7-2 and TRBJ1-5, the complete variable domain reads GAGVSQSPSNKVTEKGKDVELRCDPISGHTALYWYRQSLGQGLEFLIYFQGNSAPDKSGLPSDRFSAERTGGSVSTLTIQRTQQEDSAVYLCASSVTQGQPQHFGDGTRLSIL.